Sequencing of this T cell receptor (beta chain) was carried out in a study of blood T cell repertoires in COVID-19 (dated by TCRdb to 2019 to 2021). Notes on the research overall: Samples from collaborators originated in the United States, Italy and Spain and spanned both the acute and convalescent phases of COVID-19. The repertoires were released in a freely available public database intended as a resource for research on the immune response to SARS-CoV-2. The sample metadata nearly always contained a de-identified subject ID, COVID-19 status, age in years and sex. Samples came from the ongoing ImmuneRACE study (first 160 participants) plus 1,254 subjects from 6 global collaborators. Deeply sampled blood TCRbeta repertoires from subjects exposed to, actively infected with, or recovered from COVID-19 were included in the dataset. The material from the prospective study consisted of cDNA or gDNA derived from T cells, B-cell-depleted T cells, or PBMCs. Where HLA class I and class II types were available, the types were taken from metadata supplied by the sample provider, not from assay-based typing.

The full study reports these points: How much clinical and demographic metadata was included differed by source and by participant, and the metadata was provided uncurated.

The immunoSEQ Assay, a bias-controlled multiplex PCR, was used to amplify TCRbeta CDR3 regions from genomic DNA. Per the authors' processing: Nucleated cell counts per sample were estimated from amplification of reference gene primers within the assay. To quantify the absolute abundance of each unique TCRbeta CDR3 rearrangement, sequence reads were collapsed and filtered. For each sample, productive Simpson clonality was calculated by taking the square root of Simpson's diversity index across productive rearrangements. Held by TCRdb, this immuneACCESS table contains in-frame sequences only and omits some clones. Under half of the omission traces to an unresolved V gene where checked; the cause of the rest is unknown. V and J calls and clone size come straight from that table; D and trimming were deduced from the DNA. In this sample the table shows nearly 90,000 clones, less than 80% of which occur a single time. The ten largest make up under 15% of the sample.

Each collaborating institution followed its own protocols to collect whole blood in K2EDTA tubes. For TCRbeta analysis, collaborators shipped samples as frozen whole blood, isolated PBMCs, or DNA extracted from either of those sample types. Its CDR3 holds 14 amino acids, cysteine through phenylalanine. The read is trimmed to its CDR3 DNA, 42 bases read in frame from base 1. CDR1 LNHDA and CDR2 SQIVND are derived from the germline V gene (reference sequence). V and J are trimmed by 10 bases and 4 bases, and the gene matches miss 5 bases of the junction. Points on this clone: The clone's antigen remains unknown. Per-base qualities were not stored, and no clone one base away is much larger.

This receptor was obtained from a woman aged 80 or over with acute or convalescent COVID-19. This chain joins TRBV19 to TRBJ2-3, with 13 central nucleotides matching TRBD2. The sample consisted of peripheral blood. The CDR3 here reads CATTSGGAADTQYF. The DNA reads as follows: TGTGCCACAACTAGCGGGGGGGCCGCAGATACGCAGTATTTT.